Below are 30 T cell receptor beta chains sequenced from a single sample in a study of T cell repertoires in cytomegalovirus infection. Which antigens these TCRs recognize remains unknown. In TCRdb, the reads were re-called with MiXCR into one record per CDR3 protein. The repertoire holds over 100,000 distinct CDR3 sequences, around a tenth seen once, with roughly 29% in the top ten. Sequencing was performed on PBMCs, sequenced either directly or after in vitro stimulation (not recorded which). These receptors were taken from a human donor in good health (CMV status not recorded). Some clones in this sample may be carry-over from other donors' samples.

This clonotype was observed many times. V is TRBV7-9 and J is TRBJ2-3; 7 nucleotides agree with TRBD2. The CDR3 covers 16 residues. CDR1 and CDR2 from the germline V gene are SEHNR and FQNEAQ (reference sequence). V gave up 5 bases and J gave up 2 bases; unmatched junction bases: 10. CDR3 in DNA: TGTGCCAGCAGCACCCCTTCCGGGACTACCACAGATACGCAGTATTTT. Protein sequence: CASSTPSGTTTDTQYF.

This clonotype occurred many times. As DNA, the CDR3 is TGTGCCAGCAGCCGCCGGGGGGTCTTGGAGCAGTACGTC. It encodes CASSRRGVLEQYV. The chain couples TRBV5-5 to TRBJ2-7, with TRBD2 matching over 7 bases. Germline assignment: CDR1 SGHKS and CDR2 YYEKEE (reference sequence). The CDR3 runs 13 residues. The V gene end was trimmed by 4 bases and the J gene end by 7 bases; junction bases not matched to a gene: 8.

This clonotype was found many times. The V call is TRBV7-2, the J call TRBJ2-3; TRBD2 aligns across 8 bases. After removal of 5 bases from V and 3 bases from J, the junction contained 7 bases not matched to a gene. From germline, CDR1 is SGHTA and CDR2 FQGNSA. The CDR3 runs 15 residues. DNA for the CDR3: TGTGCCAGCAGCCGCCTACTAGCGGAGACAGATACGCAGTATTTT. Encoded protein: CASSRLLAETDTQYF.

This clonotype was counted only a few times. The chain uses TRBV10-3 and TRBJ1-5, with D possibly matching TRBD1 (6 bases). Trimming removed 4 bases from V and 4 bases from J, with 11 bases in between. Per the germline V gene, CDR1 is ENHRY and CDR2 is SYGVKD. The length of the CDR3 is 14 residues. The DNA for the CDR3 is TGTGCCATCAGTGTAGGGGGGGGTAATCAGCCCCAGCATTTT. Protein sequence: CAISVGGGNQPQHF.

In this sample, this clonotype turned up many times. The rearrangement uses TRBV5-1 and TRBJ2-1; TRBD2 matches at 15 bases. Trimming cost V 4 bases and J 5 bases; bases outside gene matches: 4. CDR1 is SGHRS, CDR2 YFSETQ, per germline. The length of the CDR3 is 16 residues. DNA of the CDR3: TGCGCCAGCAGCACAGGACTAGCGGGAGGGAACAATGAGCAGTTCTTC. Amino acids: CASSTGLAGGNNEQFF. The entire variable domain, with the rest obtained from reference TRBV5-1 and TRBJ2-1, is as follows: KAGVTQTPRYLIKTRGQQVTLSCSPISGHRSVSWYQQTPGQGLQFLFEYFSETQRNKGNFPGRFSGRQFSNSRSEMNVSTLELGDSALYLCASSTGLAGGNNEQFFGPGTRLTVL.

This clonotype was counted a few times. The rearrangement joins TRBV7-6 to TRBJ2-5; D could derive from TRBD1 or TRBD2 (5 bases each). The V gene's germline CDR1 is SGHVS and CDR2 FNYEAQ. This CDR3 is built from 14 residues. The germline V and J ends were trimmed by 3 bases and 1 base, with 9 bases remaining between them. CDR3 sequence (DNA): TGTGCCAGCAGCTTGGGGACGATCCAAGAGACCCAGTACTTC. Its translation is CASSLGTIQETQYF.

There are many counts of this clonotype. This chain connects TRBV7-9 to TRBJ1-6, with a possible D match to TRBD1 (6 bases). Trimming cost V 5 bases and J 9 bases, with 14 bases left between them. CDR1 and CDR2 from the germline V gene are SEHNR and FQNEAQ (reference sequence). The CDR3 length is 14 residues. The CDR3 sequence is CASSPEGGLSPLHF. The CDR3 nucleotides read TGTGCCAGCAGCCCCGAAGGGGGACTTTCACCCCTCCACTTT.

The chain carries TRBV15 and TRBJ2-2; 14 nucleotides match TRBD2. Unmatched junction bases numbered 2, after V lost 1 base and J lost 7 bases. Germline CDR1 is LNHNV and CDR2 is YYDKDF (reference sequence). This CDR3 is built from 16 residues. The CDR3 sequence is CATSRGTSGRHGELFF. For the CDR3, the DNA is TGTGCCACCAGCAGAGGGACTAGCGGGAGGCACGGGGAGCTGTTTTTT.

J is TRBJ2-1 and V is TRBV28, with a possible D match to TRBD1 (6 bases). The V gene lost 7 bases and the J gene lost 7 bases, with 17 bases spanning the gap. Germline values: CDR1 MDHEN, CDR2 SYDVKM. The CDR3 sequence is 14 residues long. CDR3 region: CASTSGGSLNEQFF. The CDR3 DNA reads as TGTGCCAGCACCTCTGGGGGCAGTCTGAATGAGCAGTTCTTC.

This clonotype was recorded many times. The gene calls are TRBV4-3 and TRBJ1-6; D is perhaps TRBD1 (5 bases). The CDR3 runs to 16 residues. The germline CDR1 and CDR2 sequences are LGHNA and YSLEER. Between the trimmed V and J ends, which lost 0 bases and 7 bases, there was a span of 13 bases. The chain's CDR3 is CASSQDHGTANSPLHF. CDR3 sequence (DNA): TGCGCCAGCAGCCAAGATCACGGGACGGCGAATTCACCCCTCCACTTT.

This clonotype showed up many times. This chain connects TRBV5-1 to TRBJ2-1, with D tentatively TRBD1 (5 bases). Germline assignment: CDR1 SGHRS and CDR2 YFSETQ. V lost 4 bases and J lost 4, with 15 bases in between. The CDR3 has 15 amino acids. In DNA, the CDR3 is TGCGCCAGCAGCCTGGACATGAATCGTTACAATGAGCAGTTCTTC. Protein: CASSLDMNRYNEQFF.

The chain links TRBV2 to TRBJ1-5; D call uncertain. V lost 3 bases, J lost 0 bases, and 12 bases lay in between. This CDR3 has 16 amino acids. CDR1 and CDR2 (germline): SNHLY, FYNNEI. The CDR3 sequence: CASSEPGGYSNQPQHF. CDR3 nucleotides: TGTGCCAGCAGTGAGCCAGGCGGATATAGCAATCAGCCCCAGCATTTT.

This clonotype came up a few times. The gene calls are TRBV27 and TRBJ2-1; a possible D gene is TRBD2 (6 bases). Germline V gives CDR1 MNHEY, CDR2 SMNVEV (reference sequence). Trimming took off 5 bases at V and 5 bases at J, with 13 bases between the two ends. This CDR3 contains 14 residues. The CDR3 protein is CASSMEGIDNEQFF. Written as DNA, the CDR3 is TGTGCCAGCAGTATGGAGGGGATCGACAATGAGCAGTTCTTC.

This clonotype has just a few counts. The chain recombines TRBV4-3 with TRBJ2-1, with a possible D match to TRBD2 (6 bases). The germline gives CDR1 LGHNA, CDR2 YSLEER. V was trimmed by 0 bases and J by 3 bases, leaving 9 bases between them. This CDR3 contains 15 residues. CDR3 protein: CASSQERGGYNEQFF. The CDR3 region has the DNA TGCGCCAGCAGCCAAGAGAGGGGAGGCTACAATGAGCAGTTCTTC.

The chain joins TRBV2 to TRBJ2-3; D is undetermined. Between the trimmed V and J ends, which lost 4 bases and 0 bases, there was a span of 14 bases. Germline V gives CDR1 SNHLY, CDR2 FYNNEI. The length of the CDR3 is 16 residues. The CDR3 coding sequence is TGTGCCAGCAGTGTTGGTTGGAGACCTAGCACAGATACGCAGTATTTT. The encoded protein is CASSVGWRPSTDTQYF.

This clonotype was detected ten times or more. The rearrangement joins TRBV7-2 to TRBJ2-7; the D gene is possibly TRBD2 (6 bases). Per the germline V gene, CDR1 is SGHTA and CDR2 is FQGNSA. V was cut by 2 bases and J by 0 bases, with 11 bases left in between. This CDR3 is 15 amino acids long. CDR3 nucleotide sequence: TGTGCCAGCAGCTTAATCCGGGGGTACTCCTACGAGCAGTACTTC. Translating it yields CASSLIRGYSYEQYF.

The chain has TRBV13 and TRBJ2-2, with unresolved D. CDR3 length: 16 amino acids. From germline, CDR1 is PRHDT and CDR2 FYEKMQ (reference sequence). V lost 2 bases to trimming and J lost 2 bases, with 12 bases between them. CDR3 in DNA: TGTGCCAGCAGCTTATTGGGCAGTCCAAACACCGGGGAGCTGTTTTTT. Its translation: CASSLLGSPNTGELFF.

This clonotype has ten or more counts. V is TRBV6-1 and J is TRBJ1-4; a weak D match, TRBD1 (6 bases). CDR1 and CDR2 (germline): MNHNS, SASEGT. The CDR3 is 15 amino acids. Trimming removed 5 bases at V and 7 bases at J, with 17 bases between. The CDR3 loop reads CASSTLQGLGEKLFF. The DNA for the CDR3 is TGTGCCAGCAGTACTCTTCAGGGGCTTGGTGAAAAACTGTTTTTT.

This clonotype was detected ten times or more. The rearrangement joins TRBV25-1 to TRBJ1-2, with a possible D match to TRBD1 (5 bases). Germline loops: CDR1 MGHDK, CDR2 SYGVNS. The CDR3 covers 14 residues. The V and J ends lost 2 bases and 5 bases respectively, with 12 bases between them. The DNA for the CDR3 is TGTGCCAGCAGTGAAGCAGGGCGGCAGTATGGCTACACCTTC. Translating gives CASSEAGRQYGYTF.

This chain links TRBV4-1 with TRBJ1-1, with D unclear. This CDR3 has 13 residues. Trimming shortened V by 1 base and J by 5 bases, and 8 bases separated the two germline ends. Germline V gene data show CDR1 as MGHRA and CDR2 as YSYEKL. CDR3 nucleotide sequence: TGCGCCAGCAGCCAAGGCGTGGGGACTGAAGCTTTCTTT. This translates into CASSQGVGTEAFF.

This clonotype was detected only a few times. The chain uses TRBV27 and TRBJ1-5; D remains ambiguous. The V end was cut by 6 bases, the J end by 3 bases, with 12 bases between. Germline values: CDR1 MNHEY, CDR2 SMNVEV (reference sequence). This CDR3 is built from 14 residues. CDR3 sequence: CASRPGGYNQPQHF. The CDR3 DNA follows: TGTGCCAGCAGGCCCGGCGGTTACAATCAGCCCCAGCATTTT.

V usage is TRBV20-1 and J usage is TRBJ2-7; tentatively, D is TRBD2 (5 bases). This CDR3 is built from 14 residues. In germline, CDR1 is DFQATT, CDR2 SNEGSKA (reference sequence). V was pared by 6 bases and J by 5 bases, with 20 bases between. The CDR3: CSAAATGAGNEQYV. Here the CDR3 DNA reads TGCAGTGCGGCGGCCACGGGTGCCGGGAACGAGCAGTACGTC.

Many counts were recorded for this clonotype. J is TRBJ2-7 and V is TRBV7-2; 9 nucleotides match TRBD2. The junction had 6 bases not matched to a gene; V was cut back by 1 base and J by 5 bases. Germline CDR1 is SGHTA and CDR2 is FQGNSA. The CDR3 is 15 amino acids. As DNA, the CDR3 is TGTGCCAGCAGCTTAGGCGGGAGGGCCTCGGACGAGCAGTACTTC. Amino acids: CASSLGGRASDEQYF.

Ten or more counts support this clonotype. V is TRBV7-2 and J is TRBJ2-6; no firm D call. Germline values: CDR1 SGHTA, CDR2 FQGNSA. The CDR3 runs 17 residues. V shed 1 base and J shed 3 bases, with 13 bases lying between them. CDR3 region: CASSLDQISGGANVLTF. For the CDR3, the DNA is TGTGCCAGCAGCTTAGATCAAATCAGTGGTGGGGCCAACGTCCTGACTTTC.

This clonotype was seen ten or more times. The chain combines TRBV7-2 with TRBJ1-5; TRBD1 matches at 7 bases. Trimming removed 1 base from V and 3 bases from J; junction bases left unmatched: 6. The CDR3 spans 16 residues. CDR1 is SGHTA, CDR2 FQGNSA, per germline. CDR3 DNA: TGTGCCAGCAGCTTAGTCGGTACAGGGGACAATCAGCCCCAGCATTTT. Translation gives CASSLVGTGDNQPQHF. Full variable domain (outside the CDR3, taken from reference TRBV7-2 and TRBJ1-5): GAGVSQSPSNKVTEKGKDVELRCDPISGHTALYWYRQSLGQGLEFLIYFQGNSAPDKSGLPSDRFSAERTGGSVSTLTIQRTQQEDSAVYLCASSLVGTGDNQPQHFGDGTRLSIL.

The chain recombines TRBV20-1 with TRBJ1-2; 7 positions agree with TRBD1. Germline CDR1 is DFQATT and CDR2 is SNEGSKA (reference sequence). Germline trimming cut 0 bases from V and 7 bases from J; bases unmatched to any gene: 8. The CDR3 is 14 residues long. The CDR3, as DNA: TGCAGTGCTAGAGAGACAGGGAATATACGTGGCTACACCTTC. Translating it yields CSARETGNIRGYTF.

This clonotype was found a few times. The chain uses TRBV6-1 and TRBJ2-7; D is uncertain. The CDR3 runs to 12 residues. Trimming took off 3 bases at V and 5 bases at J, with 8 bases between the two ends. The germline V gene encodes CDR1 MNHNS and CDR2 SASEGT. The CDR3 bases are TGTGCCAGCAGTGAGGATGGCGACGAGCAGTACGTC. The encoded protein is CASSEDGDEQYV.

Regarding this clonotype: The conserved closing phenylalanine or tryptophan is absent in this CDR3, likely reflecting a read error. This rearrangement joins TRBV7-2 to TRBJ2-1, with D possibly being TRBD1 or TRBD2 (6 bases each). Germline V gives CDR1 SGHTA, CDR2 FQGNSA. This CDR3 spans 16 amino acids. V lost 1 base and J lost 5, with 15 bases in between. The chain's CDR3 is CASSLEGRGLNNEQFS. DNA for the CDR3: TGTGCCAGCAGCTTAGAGGGACGGGGGCTGAACAATGAGCAGTTCTCC.

This clonotype came up many times. The chain couples TRBV12-3 or TRBV12-4 to TRBJ2-7, with D hard to call. This CDR3 contains 11 residues. Trimming removed 2 bases from V and 7 bases from J, with 6 bases in between. CDR3 loop: CASSLSAEQYV. CDR3 DNA sequence: TGTGCCAGCAGTTTAAGTGCGGAGCAGTACGTC.

This clonotype was detected many times. The rearrangement links TRBV19 to TRBJ1-5; TRBD1 aligns across 7 bases. Looked up from germline, CDR1 is LNHDA and CDR2 is SQIVND (reference sequence). The CDR3 covers 15 residues. Trimming cost V 3 bases and J 2 bases; bases outside gene matches: 4. The CDR3 bases are TGTGCCAGTAGTATTGGACAGGCCGGCAATCAGCCCCAGCATTTT. Translating it yields CASSIGQAGNQPQHF.